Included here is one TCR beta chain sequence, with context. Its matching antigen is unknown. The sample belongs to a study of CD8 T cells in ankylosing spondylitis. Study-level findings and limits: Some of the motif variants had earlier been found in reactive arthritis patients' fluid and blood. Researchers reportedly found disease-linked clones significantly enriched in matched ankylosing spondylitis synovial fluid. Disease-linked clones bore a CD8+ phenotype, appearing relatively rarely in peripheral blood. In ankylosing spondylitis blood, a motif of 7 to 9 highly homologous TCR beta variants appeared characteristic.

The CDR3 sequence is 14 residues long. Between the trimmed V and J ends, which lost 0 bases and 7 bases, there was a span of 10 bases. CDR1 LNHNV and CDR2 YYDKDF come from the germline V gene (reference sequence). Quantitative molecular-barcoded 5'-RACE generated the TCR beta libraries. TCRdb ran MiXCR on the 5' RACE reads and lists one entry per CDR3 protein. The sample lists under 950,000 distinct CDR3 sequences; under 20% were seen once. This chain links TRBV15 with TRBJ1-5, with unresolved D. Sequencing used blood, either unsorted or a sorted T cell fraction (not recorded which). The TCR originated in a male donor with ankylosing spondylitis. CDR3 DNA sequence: TGTGCCACCAGCAGAGATCGGGTCGGGCAGCCCCAGCATTTT. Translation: CATSRDRVGQPQHF.